One and the same sample provided the 32 T cell receptor beta chains below, sequenced in a study of glioma-infiltrating T cells. Amplification of TCR alpha and beta CDR3 regions from RNA used iRepertoire nested multiplex PCR. One entry per CDR3 protein results from TCRdb running MiXCR on the multiplex PCR reads. The sample consists of 150,000 to 200,000 distinct CDR3 sequences, 30% to 40% of them appearing once. Sequenced sample: glioma tissue, nonneoplastic brain tissue, or PBMCs (not recorded which). Every receptor here comes from a human donor with low-grade glioma or glioblastoma, undergoing nonglioma brain surgery, or in good health (not recorded which).

A few counts support this clonotype. This chain joins TRBV4-1 and TRBJ2-1; D call uncertain. This CDR3 is built from 16 residues. Trimming took 1 base from V and 0 from J, leaving 10 bases between them. From germline, CDR1 is MGHRA and CDR2 YSYEKL. DNA for the CDR3: TGCGCCAGCAGCCAAGGACGTTCACCCTCCTACAATGAGCAGTTCTTC. Its protein is CASSQGRSPSYNEQFF.

This clonotype was detected many times. The J gene is TRBJ2-7, the V gene TRBV10-3; no clear D. CDR1 is ENHRY, CDR2 SYGVKD, per germline. Trimming stripped 4 bases from V and 8 bases from J, with 12 bases between. The CDR3 sequence is 12 residues long. The CDR3 loop reads CAISGLAAQQYF. For the CDR3, the DNA is TGTGCCATCAGTGGATTGGCAGCCCAGCAGTACTTC.

This clonotype has just one count. This clone may be a read error of a much larger clone one base away. V and J are TRBV20-1 and TRBJ1-4, with a possible D match to TRBD1 (6 bases). Per germline, CDR1 DFQATT and CDR2 SNEGSKA (reference sequence). The CDR3 runs to 14 residues. The CDR3 nucleotides read TGCAGCGTGGGGAGAGGGGGGACTAATGAAAAACTGTTTTTT. It codes for CSVGRGGTNEKLFF.

In its sample, this clonotype was seen many times. The V and J genes are TRBV7-2 and TRBJ2-3; TRBD2 agrees at 7 bases. V lost 2 bases and J lost 4; bases outside the gene matches: 3. The CDR3 is 14 amino acids. Germline V gene sequence: CDR1 SGHTA, CDR2 FQGNSA. This chain's CDR3 is CASSLSREADTQYF. CDR3 sequence (DNA): TGTGCCAGCAGCTTAAGCCGGGAGGCAGATACGCAGTATTTT.

This clonotype appeared many times. The gene calls are TRBV4-1 and TRBJ1-5; D gene uncertain. The germline V and J ends were trimmed by 0 bases and 6 bases, with 15 bases remaining between them. Germline V gives CDR1 MGHRA, CDR2 YSYEKL. The CDR3 spans 16 residues. Written as DNA, the CDR3 is TGCGCCAGCAGCCAAGATCCGGGAACTGTGGGTCAGCCCCAGCATTTT. Translation: CASSQDPGTVGQPQHF.

This clonotype was detected only a few times. The gene calls are TRBV4-2 and TRBJ2-7; 7 positions agree with TRBD2. With V trimmed by 2 bases and J by 0 bases, 13 bases remained unmatched. Looked up from germline, CDR1 is LGHNA and CDR2 is YNFKEQ. This CDR3 is built from 18 residues. The CDR3 sequence: CASSQPFTRGGSSYEQYF. The CDR3 bases are TGTGCCAGCAGCCAACCATTTACGCGCGGCGGGAGCTCCTACGAGCAGTACTTC.

The chain couples TRBV6-2 or TRBV6-3 to TRBJ1-5; 7 bases align to TRBD1. CDR3 length equals 15 residues. With V trimmed by 5 bases and J by 3 bases, 7 bases remained unmatched. Per the germline V gene, CDR1 is MNHEY and CDR2 is SVGEGT. The CDR3 nucleotides read TGTGCCAGCAGTCCGACAGGGTGGAACAATCAGCCCCAGCATTTT. Its translation is CASSPTGWNNQPQHF.

This clonotype was detected many times. V usage is TRBV19 and J usage is TRBJ2-7; 7 bases match TRBD1. The ends lost 4 bases at V and 5 bases at J; junction bases unmatched: 2. The CDR3 loop spans 12 amino acids. The germline CDR1 and CDR2 sequences are LNHDA and SQIVND (reference sequence). The CDR3 region has the DNA TGTGCCAGTAGTACCGGGACAGACGAGCAGTACTTC. As protein: CASSTGTDEQYF.

Of note for this clonotype: A read error may account for a junction end that differs from germline. V and J are TRBV4-1 and TRBJ2-7; TRBD1 aligns across 9 bases. The CDR3 spans 15 residues. The germline gives CDR1 MGHRA, CDR2 YSYEKL. The CDR3 reads CASSQGQGVGYERYF. CDR3 DNA: TGCGCCAGCAGCCAAGGACAGGGGGTAGGGTACGAGCGGTACTTC.

This clonotype came up many times. CDR3 region: CASSLGPLAGVNTQYF. The CDR3 DNA is TGTGCCAGCAGCTTGGGTCCACTAGCGGGAGTAAATACGCAGTATTTT. The rearrangement joins TRBV5-4 to TRBJ2-3; 11 bases match TRBD2. The V gene's germline CDR1 is SGHNT and CDR2 YYREEE (reference sequence). J lost 7 bases, V lost 0 bases, and 7 bases had no gene match. The CDR3 totals 16 residues.

This clonotype was observed many times. The rearrangement uses TRBV5-1 and TRBJ2-7; D unclear. The CDR3 sequence is 13 residues long. CDR1 and CDR2 (germline): SGHRS, YFSETQ. Trimming removed 4 bases at V and 5 bases at J, with 13 bases between. The CDR3 DNA follows: TGCGCCAGCAGCATCACAAGCAGGAACGAGCAGTACTTC. Protein: CASSITSRNEQYF. Looking up the rest from reference TRBV5-1 and TRBJ2-7 gives the full variable domain: KAGVTQTPRYLIKTRGQQVTLSCSPISGHRSVSWYQQTPGQGLQFLFEYFSETQRNKGNFPGRFSGRQFSNSRSEMNVSTLELGDSALYLCASSITSRNEQYFGPGTRLTVT.

This clonotype showed up many times. V usage is TRBV7-2 and J usage is TRBJ2-1; D remains ambiguous. This CDR3 spans 12 amino acids. Per germline, CDR1 SGHTA and CDR2 FQGNSA. V shed 3 bases and J shed 10 bases, with 10 bases lying between them. CDR3 sequence: CASSFSYFEQFF. The DNA for the CDR3 is TGTGCCAGCAGCTTCTCATATTTCGAGCAGTTCTTC.

About this clonotype itself: A much larger clone sits a single nucleotide away, making a read error possible. The rearrangement uses TRBV2 and TRBJ1-5; 7 nucleotides align to TRBD1. The CDR3 is made up of 15 amino acids. V gave up 6 bases and J gave up 7 bases; unmatched junction bases: 12. From germline, CDR1 is SNHLY and CDR2 FYNNEI. The CDR3, as DNA: TGTGCCAGCAGGCTGCGACAGGGTTTGGGACAGCCCCAGCATTTT. This sequence encodes CASRLRQGLGQPQHF. Combining the CDR3 with reference TRBV2 and TRBJ1-5 gives the whole variable domain EPEVTQTPSHQVTQMGQEVILRCVPISNHLYFYWYRQILGQKVEFLVSFYNNEISEKSEIFDDQFSVERPDGSNFTLKIRSTKLEDSAMYFCASRLRQGLGQPQHFGDGTRLSIL.

As to this clonotype: Sequence at one end of the junction differs from germline and may be a read error. The V call is TRBV27, the J call TRBJ1-1; maybe TRBD1 (6 bases). This CDR3 region has 14 residues. From germline, CDR1 is MNHEY and CDR2 SMNVEV (reference sequence). The CDR3 spells CASSLQGLNTEASF. DNA of the CDR3: TGTGCCAGCAGTTTACAGGGGTTGAACACTGAAGCTTCCTTT.

As to this clonotype: A much larger clonotype is one base distant, so this may be a read error. The chain combines TRBV29-1 with TRBJ2-1; TRBD2 matches 11 bases. This CDR3 has 13 residues. CDR1 SQVTM and CDR2 ANQGSEA come from the germline V gene. For the CDR3, the DNA is TGCAGCCAAACTAGCGGGAGTTATAATGGGCAGTTCTTC. Amino acid sequence: CSQTSGSYNGQFF.

The CDR3 loop is CASTADRAFPYEQFF. DNA for the CDR3: TGTGCCAGCACCGCAGACAGGGCCTTCCCCTATGAGCAGTTCTTC. The chain carries TRBV6-6 and TRBJ2-1; 7 nucleotides align to TRBD1. This CDR3 has 15 amino acids. The V gene end was trimmed by 7 bases and the J gene end by 8 bases; junction bases not matched to a gene: 14. Germline assignment: CDR1 MNHNY and CDR2 SVGAGI (reference sequence).

Details on this clonotype: At one of its ends the junction is not consistent with the germline gene, which may arise from a read error. The chain couples TRBV19 to TRBJ1-2; D possibly corresponds to TRBD1 (6 bases). Germline CDR1 and CDR2: LNHDA and SQIVND (reference sequence). There are 14 residues in the CDR3. The CDR3 DNA follows: TGTGCCAGTAGTATCAACCTGGACAGCTATGGGTACACCTTC. Its translation is CASSINLDSYGYTF.

The table lists this clonotype with many counts. V gene TRBV2 combines with J gene TRBJ1-4; weak D call: TRBD1 (6 bases). The ends were cut back, 6 bases at V and 8 bases at J, with 19 bases in the middle. This CDR3 comprises 15 residues. Germline V lookup: CDR1 SNHLY, CDR2 FYNNEI. CDR3 in DNA: TGTGCCAGCAGGTCCGGGGGGCGCTTCGGGGAAAAACTGTTTTTT. The encoded protein is CASRSGGRFGEKLFF.

This clonotype showed up many times. The chain employs TRBV7-2 and TRBJ1-4, with 7 bases identical to TRBD1. Trimming at V came to 5 bases and at J to 8 bases, leaving 8 bases not matched to a gene. The CDR3 is 14 residues long. Looked up from germline, CDR1 is SGHTA and CDR2 is FQGNSA. The CDR3 bases are TGTGCCAGCAGCCCCGGACAGGTCCGGGAAAAACTGTTTTTT. Encoded protein: CASSPGQVREKLFF. Filled out from reference TRBV7-2 and TRBJ1-4, the complete variable domain reads GAGVSQSPSNKVTEKGKDVELRCDPISGHTALYWYRQSLGQGLEFLIYFQGNSAPDKSGLPSDRFSAERTGGSVSTLTIQRTQQEDSAVYLCASSPGQVREKLFFGSGTQLSVL.

This clonotype was seen at least ten times. This chain joins TRBV7-2 and TRBJ2-1; weak D call: TRBD2 (5 bases). This CDR3 region has 12 residues. Trimming removed 1 base at V and 13 bases at J, with 11 bases between. The V gene's germline CDR1 is SGHTA and CDR2 FQGNSA. In DNA, the CDR3 is TGTGCCAGCAGCTTAGATATCGGGGAACAGTTCTTC. This translates into CASSLDIGEQFF.

This clonotype was observed a handful of times. For the CDR3, the DNA is TGTGCCAGCAGTGAACGGCGATTAGCCAAAAACATTCAGTACTTC. Protein: CASSERRLAKNIQYF. The gene calls are TRBV2 and TRBJ2-4, with D unresolved. The V and J ends lost 2 bases and 0 bases respectively, with 8 bases between them. The length of the CDR3 is 15 residues. Germline V gene sequence: CDR1 SNHLY, CDR2 FYNNEI.

Worth noting for this clonotype: A much larger clonotype is one base distant, so this may be a read error. The chain is built from TRBV7-2 and TRBJ2-1, with D possibly being TRBD1 or TRBD2 (5 bases each). Looked up from germline, CDR1 is SGHTA and CDR2 is FQGNSA. This CDR3 is 16 amino acids long. CDR3 sequence: CVSSLVGVGSYNEQFF. The CDR3 DNA sequence: TGTGTCAGCAGCTTAGTGGGGGTAGGATCCTACAATGAGCAGTTCTTC.

This clonotype came up many times. The CDR3 spells CASSSETRTQYF. The CDR3 bases are TGTGCCAGCAGCTCGGAGACTCGGACTCAGTACTTC. The chain uses TRBV7-2 and TRBJ2-7; D is perhaps TRBD2 (5 bases). Between the trimmed V and J ends, which lost 4 bases and 10 bases, there was a span of 14 bases. Germline CDR1 SGHTA, CDR2 FQGNSA. The CDR3 is 12 amino acids.

This clonotype was seen a few times. The V gene is TRBV19, the J gene TRBJ1-4, with 7 nucleotides matching TRBD1. CDR3 size: 13 residues. In germline, CDR1 is LNHDA, CDR2 SQIVND (reference sequence). V lost 7 bases to trimming and J lost 8 bases; unmatched junction nucleotides: 7. The CDR3 region is CASTARGKEKLFF. The CDR3, as DNA: TGTGCCAGTACGGCCAGGGGGAAAGAAAAACTGTTTTTT.

In regard to this clonotype: This sequence may be a read error, since a much larger clone differs from it by one base. The J gene is TRBJ2-5, the V gene TRBV5-1; D is unresolved. CDR3 length equals 15 residues. Trimming cost V 3 bases and J 7 bases, with 19 bases left between them. CDR1 is SGHRS, CDR2 YFSETQ, per germline. The CDR3 coding sequence is TGCGCCAGCAGCTCGGGCCCCTTCCACCGAGTGACCCAGTACTTC. Residues: CASSSGPFHRVTQYF.

In its sample, this clonotype was seen many times. The V call is TRBV27, the J call TRBJ2-7; D is possibly TRBD1 (7 bases). The CDR3 runs to 16 residues. Trimming took off 6 bases at V and 4 bases at J, with 22 bases between the two ends. CDR1 and CDR2 (germline): MNHEY, SMNVEV (reference sequence). CDR3 residues: CASRRGLQGRGYEQYF. Written as DNA, the CDR3 is TGTGCCAGCAGACGAGGACTACAGGGGCGGGGATACGAGCAGTACTTC.

This clonotype was found many times. The V call is TRBV6-2 or TRBV6-3, the J call TRBJ1-5; no definite D call. Trimming took off 2 bases at V and 12 bases at J, with 14 bases between the two ends. The CDR3 sequence is 13 residues long. The V gene's germline CDR1 is MNHEY and CDR2 SVGEGT. CDR3 in amino acids: CASSYIGPGLQHF. DNA for the CDR3: TGTGCCAGCAGTTACATCGGACCCGGGCTCCAGCATTTT.

This clonotype was counted between two and nine times. The CDR3 reads CASSLYRGTNGYTF. The CDR3 DNA reads as TGTGCCAGCAGTCTATACAGGGGGACGAATGGCTACACCTTC. V and J are TRBV12-3 or TRBV12-4 and TRBJ1-2, with 8 bases aligning to TRBD1. With V trimmed by 5 bases and J by 6 bases, 8 bases remained unmatched. CDR3 length equals 14 residues.

This clonotype has just a few counts. CDR3 coding DNA: TGCGCCAGCAGCTTGGAGAGTTCGGGGGCTGAGGCCTACGAGCAGTACTTC. Residues: CASSLESSGAEAYEQYF. The rearrangement uses TRBV5-1 and TRBJ2-7; D may match TRBD1 or TRBD2 (6 bases each). In germline, CDR1 is SGHRS, CDR2 YFSETQ. The CDR3 covers 17 residues. V was trimmed by 0 bases and J by 2 bases, leaving 18 bases between them.

In its sample, this clonotype was seen a few times. The J gene is TRBJ2-1, the V gene TRBV9; 7 nucleotides agree with TRBD2. The J segment lost 2 bases and the V segment lost 1 base, leaving 6 bases of the junction unmatched. This CDR3 spans 16 amino acids. The germline CDR1 and CDR2 sequences are SGDLS and YYNGEE. CDR3 in amino acids: CASSVFPGGPYNEQFF. In DNA form, the CDR3 reads TGTGCCAGCAGCGTATTCCCGGGAGGACCCTACAATGAGCAGTTCTTC.

This clonotype was picked up many times. The rearrangement links TRBV20-1 to TRBJ2-5, with a tentative D call TRBD2 (6 bases). Germline CDR1 reads DFQATT; CDR2 reads SNEGSKA (reference sequence). The CDR3 is 14 amino acids. Trimming removed 5 bases from V and 9 bases from J, with 22 bases in between. The CDR3 is CSAEAGIARTSQYF. The CDR3 coding sequence is TGCAGTGCTGAAGCGGGTATCGCCCGGACGTCCCAGTACTTC.

Only a few counts were recorded for this clonotype. V and J are TRBV11-1 and TRBJ2-2; D unclear. Trimming left V 5 bases short and J 1 base short, with 8 bases between. CDR1 SGHAT and CDR2 FQDESV come from the germline V gene (reference sequence). The CDR3 consists of 14 residues. The CDR3 sequence is CASSRKGNTGELFF. In DNA, the CDR3 is TGTGCCAGCAGCCGTAAGGGGAACACCGGGGAGCTGTTTTTT.